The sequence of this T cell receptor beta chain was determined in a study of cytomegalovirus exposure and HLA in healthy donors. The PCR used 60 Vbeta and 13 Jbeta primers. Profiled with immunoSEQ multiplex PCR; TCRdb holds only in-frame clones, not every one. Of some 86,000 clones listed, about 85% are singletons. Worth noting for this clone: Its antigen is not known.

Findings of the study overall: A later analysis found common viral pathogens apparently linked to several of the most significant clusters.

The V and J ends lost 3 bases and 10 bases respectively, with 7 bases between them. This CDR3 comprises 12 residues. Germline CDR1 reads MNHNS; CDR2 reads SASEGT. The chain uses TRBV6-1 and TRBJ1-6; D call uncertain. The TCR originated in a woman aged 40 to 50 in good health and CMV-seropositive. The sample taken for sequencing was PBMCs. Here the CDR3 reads CASSEVESPLHF. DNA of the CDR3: TGTGCCAGCAGTGAGGTAGAATCACCCCTCCACTTT.